These T cell receptor beta chains were read from a single sample in a study of blood T cell repertoires in COVID-19. Sequencing used immunoSEQ multiplex PCR; TCRdb keeps in-frame clones, though not all of them. The table shows around 11,000 clones, with 88% occurring only once. The sequencing sample was made of peripheral blood. The origin of the receptors is a human donor in a cohort sampled during active COVID-19. CDR3s include the opening cysteine and the closing phenylalanine or tryptophan. A D gene is named only where the DNA matches it firmly. Clone size appears in some rows only: once, few, many, or a class for an expanded clone.

v_gene	abundance	len	d_gene	j_gene	CDR3nt	CDR3aa
TRBV14	.	14	.	TRBJ2-3	TGTGCCAGCAGCCCGAAGGAGAGCACAGATACGCAGTATTTT	CASSPKESTDTQYF
TRBV5-1	.	15	TRBD2	TRBJ2-5	TGCGCCAGCAGCTTGCGCGGGGGGCTCCAAGAGACCCAGTACTTC	CASSLRGGLQETQYF
TRBV5-1	.	17	TRBD2	TRBJ2-2	TGCGCCAGCAGCCGGACTAGCGGGGGGGCCAACACCGGGGAGCTGTTTTTT	CASSRTSGGANTGELFF
TRBV7-2	.	14	.	TRBJ1-1	TGTGCCAGCAGCTTAGGACACCAGAACACTGAAGCTTTCTTT	CASSLGHQNTEAFF
TRBV19	.	16	TRBD1	TRBJ1-3	TGTGCCAGTAGTATGGGACAGGCCCTCTCTGGAAACACCATATATTTT	CASSMGQALSGNTIYF
TRBV19	.	16	.	TRBJ1-3	TGTGCCAGTAGTTCTGTTTTGTGGGACATTGGAAACACCATATATTTT	CASSSVLWDIGNTIYF
TRBV3-1/TRBV3-2	.	17	TRBD2	TRBJ2-3	TGTGCCAGCAGCCAACCCGGACTAGCGGGGTTCACAGATACGCAGTATTTT	CASSQPGLAGFTDTQYF
TRBV7-9	.	15	.	TRBJ2-5	TGTGCCAGCAGCTTAGAGAAGGGGGAGACAGAGACCCAGTACTTC	CASSLEKGETETQYF
TRBV19	once	15	TRBD1	TRBJ2-5	TGTGCCAGTAGACTGACAGGGGTGTCCCAAGAGACCCAGTACTTC	CASRLTGVSQETQYF
TRBV27	.	14	.	TRBJ1-6	TGTGCCAGCGGCGGACAGTCTCTTAATCCACCCCTCCACTTT	CASGGQSLNPPLHF
TRBV6-5	.	15	TRBD2	TRBJ2-5	TGTGCCAGCAGTACCGGACTAGCGGTCCAAGAGACCCAGTACTTC	CASSTGLAVQETQYF
TRBV7-2	.	13	.	TRBJ2-7	TGTGCCAGCAGCTCCGGGCCGGGGGACGAGCAGTACTTC	CASSSGPGDEQYF
TRBV5-6	.	12	.	TRBJ2-3	TGTGCCAGCAGCCCCGGACAGCGCACGCAGTATTTT	CASSPGQRTQYF
TRBV6-2/TRBV6-3	.	17	TRBD1	TRBJ2-7	TGTGCCAGCAGTTACTCGACTAAGGACAGGGCATTTGGCGAGCAGTACTTC	CASSYSTKDRAFGEQYF
TRBV25-1	.	12	TRBD1	TRBJ1-2	TGTGCCAGCATGGACAGGGGTGATGGCTACACCTTC	CASMDRGDGYTF
TRBV6-5	.	14	TRBD2	TRBJ2-1	TGTGCCAGCAGTTTCTGGGGGGGAAACAATGAGCAGTTCTTC	CASSFWGGNNEQFF
TRBV4-1	.	16	TRBD1	TRBJ2-7	TGCGCCAGCAGCCAAGTAGCAGGGGGCAGCTCCTACGAGCAGTACTTC	CASSQVAGGSSYEQYF
TRBV2	.	14	.	TRBJ2-2	TGTGCCAGCAGTGGGTCCAGTTTAACCGGGGAGCTGTTTTTT	CASSGSSLTGELFF
TRBV14	.	16	TRBD2	TRBJ2-5	TGTGCCAGCAGCCGGAGAGCGGGGGGGCGACAAGAGACCCAGTACTTC	CASSRRAGGRQETQYF
TRBV5-6	.	17	TRBD1	TRBJ2-6	TGTGCCAGCAGCTTGATAAGACAGGGTTCTGGGGCCAACGTCCTGACTTTC	CASSLIRQGSGANVLTF
TRBV2	.	14	.	TRBJ2-4	TGTGCCAGCAGTGAACCAGGGGTCAAAAACATTCAGTACTTC	CASSEPGVKNIQYF
TRBV2	.	16	.	TRBJ2-5	TGTGCCAGCAGTGTGGCGGGTGGAAGTACCTCGGAGACCCAGTACTTC	CASSVAGGSTSETQYF
TRBV15	.	17	.	TRBJ1-6	TGTGCCACCAGCAGAGTAGCAGGGCTCGGATTTGGTTCACCCCTCCACTTT	CATSRVAGLGFGSPLHF
TRBV30	.	15	TRBD1	TRBJ2-7	TGTGCCTGGAGTCTCGGGGGGACAGGGGGGTCCGAGCAGTACTTC	CAWSLGGTGGSEQYF
TRBV5-5	.	16	TRBD2	TRBJ2-5	TGTGCCAGCAGCTTGGGCAGCGGGGGGGCTTTGGAGACCCAGTACTTC	CASSLGSGGALETQYF
TRBV10-3	.	14	TRBD2	TRBJ2-5	TGTGCCATCAGCGCGGGACTAGCGGAAGAGACCCAGTACTTC	CAISAGLAEETQYF
TRBV25-1	.	18	.	TRBJ1-3	TGTGCCAGCAGTGAAGACGTGATGGACAGAAGCTCTGGAAACACCATATATTTT	CASSEDVMDRSSGNTIYF
TRBV20-1	.	11	.	TRBJ2-7	TGCAGTGCTAAGGAGGGCTACGAGCAGTACTTC	CSAKEGYEQYF
TRBV5-8	.	13	TRBD1	TRBJ2-3	TGTGCCAGCAGCCAAGACAGGGGAAATACGCAGTATTTT	CASSQDRGNTQYF